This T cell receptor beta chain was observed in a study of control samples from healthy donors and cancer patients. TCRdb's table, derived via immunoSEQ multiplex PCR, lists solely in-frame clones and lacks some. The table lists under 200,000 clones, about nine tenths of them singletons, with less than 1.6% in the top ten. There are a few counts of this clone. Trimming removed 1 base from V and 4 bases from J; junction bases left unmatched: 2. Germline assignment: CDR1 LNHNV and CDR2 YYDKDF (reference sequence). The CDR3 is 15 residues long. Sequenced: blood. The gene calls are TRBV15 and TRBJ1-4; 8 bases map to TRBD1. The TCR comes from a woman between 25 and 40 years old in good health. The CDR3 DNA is TGTGCCACCAGCAGAGCAGGGGGCAATAATGAAAAACTGTTTTTT. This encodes CATSRAGGNNEKLFF.